The next 27 T cell receptor beta chains were all read from a single sample in a study of T cells in localized non-small cell lung cancer. Profiling relied on immunoSEQ multiplex PCR, and the TCRdb table lists in-frame clones only, not all of them. The repertoire has approximately 64,000 clones, roughly 90% of them found once; the top ten carry about 2.1%. Source: peripheral blood, taken before any cancer treatment. These receptors came from a woman aged 40-75 years with stage I lung adenocarcinoma.

The V and J genes are TRBV10-3 and TRBJ1-1; D is unclear. CDR3 length: 16 amino acids. Trimming stripped 2 bases from V and 7 bases from J, with 20 bases between. The germline V gene encodes CDR1 ENHRY and CDR2 SYGVKD. Here the CDR3 reads CAISEGSLTGNNEAFF. In nucleotides, the CDR3 is TGTGCCATCAGTGAGGGGTCGTTAACGGGAAATAATGAAGCTTTCTTT.

The chain links TRBV5-5 to TRBJ1-1, with unresolved D. The CDR3 extends over 11 amino acids. Per germline, CDR1 SGHKS and CDR2 YYEKEE (reference sequence). Trimming removed 4 bases from V and 11 bases from J, with 12 bases in between. CDR3: CASSQEVGAFF. CDR3 DNA: TGTGCCAGCAGCCAGGAGGTGGGGGCTTTCTTT.

Here the CDR3 DNA reads TGTGCCTCCGATTCCTCTGGACTAGCGACGAACACCGGGGAGCTGTTTTTT. This translates into CASDSSGLATNTGELFF. The chain employs TRBV30 and TRBJ2-2; TRBD2 aligns across 9 bases. This CDR3 contains 17 residues. Germline V lookup: CDR1 GTSNPN, CDR2 SVGIG (reference sequence). The ends lost 7 bases at V and 0 bases at J; junction bases unmatched: 12.

V gene TRBV7-2 combines with J gene TRBJ2-2; D is perhaps TRBD1 (6 bases). This CDR3 is built from 14 residues. Germline lookup yields CDR1 SGHTA and CDR2 FQGNSA. V was pared by 4 bases and J by 3 bases, with 9 bases between. CDR3 sequence reads: CASSSQGHTGELFF. CDR3 DNA sequence: TGTGCCAGCAGCTCACAGGGACACACCGGGGAGCTGTTTTTT.

This clone has a handful of counts. The V gene is TRBV19, the J gene TRBJ1-1; D unclear. V was trimmed by 3 bases and J by 1 base, leaving 6 bases between them. The CDR3 sequence is 13 residues long. From germline, CDR1 is LNHDA and CDR2 SQIVND (reference sequence). CDR3 sequence (DNA): TGTGCCAGTAGTATGCGGGGGAACACTGAAGCTTTCTTT. Amino acid sequence: CASSMRGNTEAFF.

The gene calls are TRBV6-5 and TRBJ1-3, with TRBD1 identical over 8 bases. The germline V gene has CDR1 MNHEY and CDR2 SVGAGI. This CDR3 comprises 15 residues. The ends lost 5 bases at V and 0 bases at J; junction bases unmatched: 3. The CDR3 DNA is TGTGCCAGCAGTAGGACAGGGAGCTCTGGAAACACCATATATTTT. It yields the protein CASSRTGSSGNTIYF.

The rearrangement links TRBV5-1 to TRBJ2-7; perhaps TRBD1 as D (6 bases). This CDR3 comprises 15 residues. In germline, CDR1 is SGHRS, CDR2 YFSETQ. V was pared by 0 bases and J by 7 bases, with 17 bases between. This CDR3 reads CASSLAKGHLYEQYF. CDR3 nucleotide sequence: TGCGCCAGCAGCTTGGCCAAGGGACACCTTTATGAGCAGTACTTC.

This clone was counted only a few times. Different DNA sequences within this sample yield the same CDR3. The J gene is TRBJ1-1, the V gene TRBV5-6; D unresolved. Germline V gives CDR1 SGHDT, CDR2 YYEEEE. The CDR3 is 13 amino acids. V was shortened by 0 bases and J by 1 base, with 4 bases between the two germline ends. The CDR3 DNA sequence: TGTGCCAGCAGCTTGGTGCGGAACACTGAAGCTTTCTTT. This translates into CASSLVRNTEAFF.

The chain recombines TRBV5-1 with TRBJ2-3; D ambiguous. This CDR3 is 15 amino acids long. The germline CDR1 and CDR2 sequences are SGHRS and YFSETQ. V was clipped by 0 bases and J by 4 bases, with 12 bases between them. The CDR3, as DNA: TGCGCCAGCAGCTTGGGTTTAGCCGTTGCAGATACGCAGTATTTT. It translates to CASSLGLAVADTQYF. Full variable domain (missing parts from reference TRBV5-1 and TRBJ2-3): KAGVTQTPRYLIKTRGQQVTLSCSPISGHRSVSWYQQTPGQGLQFLFEYFSETQRNKGNFPGRFSGRQFSNSRSEMNVSTLELGDSALYLCASSLGLAVADTQYFGPGTRLTVL.

The V and J genes are TRBV6-5 and TRBJ2-7; 9 nucleotides align to TRBD2. Germline assignment: CDR1 MNHEY and CDR2 SVGAGI. With 0 bases clipped from V and 4 bases from J, the junction kept 4 bases outside the gene matches. CDR3 length: 15 amino acids. This CDR3 is CASSYSAGGLYEQYF. For the CDR3, the DNA is TGTGCCAGCAGTTACTCAGCGGGAGGACTTTACGAGCAGTACTTC.

The rearrangement uses TRBV5-1 and TRBJ1-1; tentatively, D is TRBD1 (5 bases). The CDR3 sequence is 14 residues long. Germline CDR1 and CDR2: SGHRS and YFSETQ. Trimming stripped 7 bases from V and 4 bases from J, with 17 bases between. The CDR3 is CASGGAPGGTEAFF. CDR3 in DNA: TGCGCCAGCGGGGGTGCTCCCGGGGGCACTGAAGCTTTCTTT.

V is TRBV5-1 and J is TRBJ1-4, with TRBD1 matching over 9 bases. With 1 base clipped from V and 7 bases from J, the junction kept 5 bases outside the gene matches. The CDR3 totals 15 residues. Germline V gives CDR1 SGHRS, CDR2 YFSETQ. CDR3 sequence reads: CASSLQGQGSEKLFF. CDR3 DNA: TGCGCCAGCAGCTTGCAGGGACAGGGAAGTGAAAAACTGTTTTTT.

In this sample, this clone turned up once. This sequence joins TRBV7-2 and TRBJ1-4; D remains ambiguous. The CDR3 consists of 13 residues. V lost 4 bases and J lost 7, with 10 bases in between. CDR1 SGHTA and CDR2 FQGNSA come from the germline V gene. As DNA, the CDR3 is TGTGCCAGCAGCTGGCTGAAAGGTGAAAAACTGTTTTTT. Amino acids: CASSWLKGEKLFF.

The chain links TRBV6-4 to TRBJ1-5; D is perhaps TRBD1 (5 bases). Per germline, CDR1 MRHNA and CDR2 SNTAGT. V lost 2 bases, J lost 2 bases, and 10 bases lay in between. The CDR3 spans 15 residues. This CDR3 is CASSDMQGGNQPQHF. The CDR3 DNA sequence: TGTGCCAGCAGTGACATGCAGGGAGGCAATCAGCCCCAGCATTTT.

This clone was recorded a few times. This rearrangement joins TRBV19 to TRBJ1-1; possible D gene TRBD1, 6 bases. With 5 bases removed from V and 0 bases from J, the gap between germline ends came to 19 bases. The CDR3 is made up of 17 amino acids. CDR1 LNHDA and CDR2 SQIVND come from the germline V gene (reference sequence). The CDR3 here is CASSPLRGFRMNTEAFF. CDR3 DNA: TGTGCCAGTAGTCCCCTCAGGGGATTCAGGATGAACACTGAAGCTTTCTTT.

The gene calls are TRBV2 and TRBJ2-5; possibly TRBD1 for D (5 bases). Trimming cost V 6 bases and J 0 bases, with 11 bases left between them. CDR3 length: 14 residues. Germline-derived CDR1 and CDR2 are SNHLY and FYNNEI. The CDR3 nucleotides read TGTGCCAGCAGGGCAGGGCGCTACCAAGAGACCCAGTACTTC. Residues: CASRAGRYQETQYF. The variable domain in full, with the rest retrieved from reference TRBV2 and TRBJ2-5, is EPEVTQTPSHQVTQMGQEVILRCVPISNHLYFYWYRQILGQKVEFLVSFYNNEISEKSEIFDDQFSVERPDGSNFTLKIRSTKLEDSAMYFCASRAGRYQETQYFGPGTRLLVL.

CDR3 amino acids: CASSHYNEQFF. The CDR3 nucleotides read TGTGCCAGCAGTCATTACAATGAGCAGTTCTTC. The chain joins TRBV28 to TRBJ2-1; D not resolved. Trimming removed 5 bases from V and 4 bases from J, with 3 bases in between. Per the germline V gene, CDR1 is MDHEN and CDR2 is SYDVKM. The CDR3 sequence is 11 residues long.

This clone was recorded once. The chain links TRBV6-5 to TRBJ2-7; 11 nucleotides match TRBD1. V shed 7 bases and J 3 bases; nucleotides not matched to a gene: 5. CDR1 and CDR2 from the germline V gene are MNHEY and SVGAGI. CDR3 size: 14 residues. The CDR3 here is CASTGTGGSYEQYF. The CDR3 DNA reads TGTGCCAGCACCGGGACAGGGGGAAGCTACGAGCAGTACTTC.

Points on this clone: The sample holds other DNA sequences that translate to the same CDR3. The chain recombines TRBV14 with TRBJ2-1; D perhaps matches TRBD2 (6 bases). Germline V lookup: CDR1 SGHDN, CDR2 FVKESK. V gave up 4 bases and J gave up 9 bases, with 19 bases separating them. This CDR3 has 15 residues. Here the CDR3 reads CASSPNAGLAGEQFF. CDR3 nucleotides: TGTGCCAGCAGCCCGAATGCGGGGCTAGCTGGTGAGCAGTTCTTC. The full variable domain, with the rest looked up from reference TRBV14 and TRBJ2-1, is EAGVTQFPSHSVIEKGQTVTLRCDPISGHDNLYWYRRVMGKEIKFLLHFVKESKQDESGMPNNRFLAERTGGTYSTLKVQPAELEDSGVYFCASSPNAGLAGEQFFGPGTRLTVL.

The V call is TRBV9, the J call TRBJ2-5; a weak D match, TRBD1 (6 bases). The J call may be incorrect, as the DNA end agrees better with TRBJ2-7. The germline gives CDR1 SGDLS, CDR2 YYNGEE. The CDR3 is 15 amino acids. The CDR3 coding sequence is TGTGCCAGCAGCGTAGGAGGACAGCGGCTCTACGAGCAGTACTTC. Protein product: CASSVGGQRLYEQYF.

This chain uses TRBV2 with TRBJ2-2; possible D gene TRBD2, 6 bases. Germline-derived CDR1 and CDR2 are SNHLY and FYNNEI. Trimming pared 6 bases from V and 4 bases from J, leaving 6 bases between. This CDR3 is built from 12 residues. CDR3 protein: CASRGLTGELFF. CDR3 in DNA: TGTGCCAGCAGGGGACTCACCGGGGAGCTGTTTTTT.

The J gene is TRBJ1-4, the V gene TRBV9; maybe TRBD1 (5 bases). The CDR3 is made up of 16 amino acids. Between the trimmed V and J ends, which lost 1 base and 6 bases, there was a span of 16 bases. Germline V lookup: CDR1 SGDLS, CDR2 YYNGEE. Here the CDR3 reads CASSVSGTVDYEKLFF. In DNA, the CDR3 is TGTGCCAGCAGCGTATCAGGGACGGTTGATTATGAAAAACTGTTTTTT.

J is TRBJ1-2 and V is TRBV9; 8 bases fit TRBD1. J lost 5 bases, V lost 3 bases, and 15 bases had no gene match. In germline, CDR1 is SGDLS, CDR2 YYNGEE. This CDR3 comprises 17 residues. CDR3 loop: CASSDWKGQAGVYGYTF. The CDR3 nucleotides are TGTGCCAGCAGCGACTGGAAGGGACAGGCCGGAGTTTATGGCTACACCTTC.

The V call is TRBV19, the J call TRBJ1-4; TRBD1 might be the D (5 bases). Germline CDR1 is LNHDA and CDR2 is SQIVND (reference sequence). The CDR3 consists of 14 residues. Trimming pared 5 bases from V and 10 bases from J, leaving 17 bases between. The CDR3 nucleotides read TGTGCCAGTAGTCCGGGGGAGACCTACTTAAAACTGTTTTTT. It yields the protein CASSPGETYLKLFF.

This chain connects TRBV11-2 to TRBJ2-7; D is ambiguous. Trimming shortened V by 0 bases and J by 4 bases, and 7 bases separated the two germline ends. This CDR3 contains 13 residues. CDR1 and CDR2 (germline): SGHAT, FQNNGV. CDR3 in DNA: TGTGCCAGCAGCTTAGACAGAGTTTACGAGCAGTACTTC. It codes for CASSLDRVYEQYF. The entire variable domain, with the rest obtained from reference TRBV11-2 and TRBJ2-7, is as follows: EAGVAQSPRYKIIEKRQSVAFWCNPISGHATLYWYQQILGQGPKLLIQFQNNGVVDDSQLPKDRFSAERLKGVDSTLKIQPAKLEDSAVYLCASSLDRVYEQYFGPGTRLTVT.

This clone was observed a handful of times. The chain has TRBV29-1 and TRBJ1-1, with D unclear. The CDR3 consists of 12 residues. CDR1 and CDR2 (germline): SQVTM, ANQGSEA. V lost 5 bases and J lost 2, with 9 bases in between. In nucleotides, the CDR3 is TGCAGCGTTCGGACTGACAACACTGAAGCTTTCTTT. Its translation: CSVRTDNTEAFF.

The V gene is TRBV6-6, the J gene TRBJ1-2; D might be TRBD1 (5 bases). Germline lookup yields CDR1 MNHNY and CDR2 SVGAGI (reference sequence). This CDR3 has 11 residues. Trimming stripped 9 bases from V and 8 bases from J, with 13 bases between. CDR3: CASGSGDGYTF. The DNA for the CDR3 is TGTGCCAGTGGCAGTGGGGACGGCTACACCTTC.